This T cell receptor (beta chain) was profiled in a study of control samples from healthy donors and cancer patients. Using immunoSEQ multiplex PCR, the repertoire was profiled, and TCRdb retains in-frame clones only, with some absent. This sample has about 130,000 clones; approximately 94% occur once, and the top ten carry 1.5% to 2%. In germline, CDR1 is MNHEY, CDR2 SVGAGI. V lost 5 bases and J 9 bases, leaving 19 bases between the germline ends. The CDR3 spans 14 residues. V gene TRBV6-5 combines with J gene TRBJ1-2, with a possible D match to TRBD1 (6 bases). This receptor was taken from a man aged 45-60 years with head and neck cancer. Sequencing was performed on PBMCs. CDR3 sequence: CASSPLGAGGSYTF. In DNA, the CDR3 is TGTGCCAGCAGTCCTTTGGGGGCGGGGGGGAGCTACACCTTC.